A single sample is the source of the 23 T cell receptor beta chains below, sequenced in a study of CD8+CD57+ T cells in acquired aplastic anemia. Both TCR beta VDJ combination and CDR3 sequence profiling were carried out. Genomic DNA was the template for this profiling. TCRdb re-called the reads with MiXCR, one entry per CDR3 protein. This sample has around 180,000 distinct CDR3 sequences, with around 66% found just once. Source material: sorted CD4+, CD8+, or CD8+CD57+ T cells (not recorded which) from PBMCs. The source is a human donor with severe aplastic anemia or a healthy control (not recorded which).

The chain employs TRBV20-1 and TRBJ1-1; weak D call: TRBD1 (5 bases). V lost 0 bases to trimming and J lost 1 base, with 15 bases between them. This CDR3 contains 16 residues. The germline V gene has CDR1 DFQATT and CDR2 SNEGSKA (reference sequence). DNA for the CDR3: TGCAGTGCTAGAGATCCGGGACGAAGCTCGAACACTGAAGCTTTCTTT. Translation: CSARDPGRSSNTEAFF.

There are a few counts of this clonotype. J is TRBJ1-1 and V is TRBV7-4; the D gene is possibly TRBD1 (6 bases). The V gene's germline CDR1 is SGHVT and CDR2 SQSDAQ. Trimming took off 5 bases at V and 0 bases at J, with 13 bases between the two ends. The CDR3 contains 15 residues. CDR3 bases: TGTGCCAGCAGCCAGGTAGGGGGACTGAACACTGAAGCTTTCTTT. Translating it yields CASSQVGGLNTEAFF.

The J gene is TRBJ2-7, the V gene TRBV25-1, with D possibly being TRBD1 or TRBD2 (5 bases each). Trimming removed 8 bases from V and 1 base from J, with 12 bases in between. The CDR3 is made up of 13 amino acids. Germline assignment: CDR1 MGHDK and CDR2 SYGVNS. CDR3 sequence: CASGDGASYEQYF. CDR3 in DNA: TGTGCCAGCGGGGACGGTGCTTCCTACGAGCAGTACTTC.

In its sample, this clonotype was seen once. The V and J genes are TRBV3-1 and TRBJ1-6; D is uncertain. V was trimmed by 1 base and J by 9 bases, leaving 10 bases between them. The length of the CDR3 is 14 residues. CDR1 is LGHDT, CDR2 YNNKEL, per germline (reference sequence). CDR3: CASSQGTTGSPLHF. The CDR3 DNA reads as TGTGCCAGCAGCCAAGGGACGACGGGTTCACCCCTCCACTTT.

This clonotype was picked up a small number of times. V and J are TRBV6-1 and TRBJ2-1; possible D gene TRBD1, 6 bases. Germline V lookup: CDR1 MNHNS, CDR2 SASEGT. The CDR3 loop spans 14 amino acids. V shed 10 bases and J shed 5 bases, with 18 bases lying between them. The CDR3 DNA sequence: TGTGCCATCAGCATCCGGGACAACAACAATGAGCAGTTCTTC. Translated, it gives CAISIRDNNNEQFF.

This clonotype showed up just a few times. The chain combines TRBV9 with TRBJ2-7; TRBD1 agrees at 11 bases. Germline V CDR1 and CDR2: SGDLS, YYNGEE. This CDR3 contains 14 residues. Trimming cost V 3 bases and J 5 bases; bases outside gene matches: 4. Here the CDR3 reads CASSGWTGGNEQYF. The CDR3 bases are TGTGCCAGCAGCGGATGGACAGGGGGCAACGAGCAGTACTTC.

The chain links TRBV19 to TRBJ2-1; 14 nucleotides align to TRBD2. The CDR3 runs to 16 residues. CDR1 is LNHDA and CDR2 is SQIVND in the germline V gene (reference sequence). V lost 5 bases, J lost 7 bases, and 7 bases stayed unmatched. CDR3 sequence (DNA): TGTGCCAGTAGTTCCCCGGGACTAGCGGGGGAAAATGAGCAGTTCTTC. It specifies CASSSPGLAGENEQFF.

There are many counts of this clonotype. The rearrangement links TRBV4-1 to TRBJ2-1; D gene ambiguous. Germline loops: CDR1 MGHRA, CDR2 YSYEKL. V lost 1 base, J lost 8 bases, and 6 bases lay in between. CDR3 length equals 12 residues. The CDR3 region is CASSQGLDEQFF. The CDR3 nucleotides read TGCGCCAGCAGCCAAGGACTTGATGAGCAGTTCTTC.

This chain uses TRBV2 with TRBJ2-3; D is ambiguous. Germline V CDR1 and CDR2: SNHLY, FYNNEI. The CDR3 loop spans 14 amino acids. V was trimmed by 4 bases and J by 0 bases, leaving 8 bases between them. The CDR3 spells CASSGLTSTDTQYF. The CDR3 nucleotides read TGTGCCAGCAGTGGACTCACTAGCACAGATACGCAGTATTTT.

This chain joins TRBV7-9 and TRBJ2-3, with D perhaps being TRBD1 or TRBD2 (5 bases each). The CDR3 has 14 residues. The germline V and J ends were trimmed by 3 bases and 4 bases, with 11 bases remaining between them. Germline CDR1 and CDR2: SEHNR and FQNEAQ (reference sequence). The CDR3 region has the DNA TGTGCCAGCAGCTTTGAGGGGAACGCAGATACGCAGTATTTT. As protein: CASSFEGNADTQYF. The full variable domain, its missing parts supplied by reference TRBV7-9 and TRBJ2-3, is DTGVSQNPRHKITKRGQNVTFRCDPISEHNRLYWYRQTLGQGPEFLTYFQNEAQLEKSRLLSDRFSAERPKGSFSTLEIQRTEQGDSAMYLCASSFEGNADTQYFGPGTRLTVL.

This clonotype has at least ten counts. The rearrangement joins TRBV20-1 to TRBJ2-7; 11 bases agree with TRBD1. V dropped 0 bases and J dropped 4; count of bases not matched to a gene: 14. The germline V gene encodes CDR1 DFQATT and CDR2 SNEGSKA (reference sequence). There are 18 residues in the CDR3. CDR3 sequence: CSARDLGTGGKIEYEQYF. CDR3 nucleotide sequence: TGCAGTGCTAGAGATCTAGGGACAGGGGGTAAGATCGAGTACGAGCAGTACTTC.

This chain joins TRBV7-9 and TRBJ1-4; the D gene is possibly TRBD1 (5 bases). Germline CDR1 SEHNR, CDR2 FQNEAQ (reference sequence). V was shortened by 1 base and J by 6 bases, with 15 bases between the two germline ends. The CDR3 extends over 16 amino acids. CDR3 residues: CASSLVPGQGDEKLFF. Here the CDR3 DNA reads TGTGCCAGCAGCTTAGTGCCAGGGCAGGGTGATGAAAAACTGTTTTTT.

The DNA of the CDR3 is TGCAGTGCTAGGGTGTCAGTCCCGAGTAATGAAAAACTGTTTTTT. Its protein is CSARVSVPSNEKLFF. V is TRBV20-1 and J is TRBJ1-4; D call uncertain. CDR3 length: 15 amino acids. V lost 3 bases and J lost 4, with 15 bases in between. Germline-derived CDR1 and CDR2 are DFQATT and SNEGSKA (reference sequence).

The rearrangement links TRBV6-1 to TRBJ1-2; D is uncertain. From germline, CDR1 is MNHNS and CDR2 SASEGT. V was trimmed by 4 bases and J by 8 bases, leaving 14 bases between them. This CDR3 is 13 amino acids long. The CDR3 sequence: CASSATVVEGYTF. The CDR3 region has the DNA TGTGCCAGCAGTGCTACAGTGGTTGAAGGCTACACCTTC.

This clonotype was recorded once. At one boundary the junction diverges from the germline segment, which might be a read error. The gene calls are TRBV9 and TRBJ2-6; no reliable D call. Germline V gives CDR1 SGDLS, CDR2 YYNGEE. This CDR3 has 12 amino acids. CDR3 in DNA: TGTGCCAGCAGCCCTGGGGACAACGTCCTGACTTTC. The encoded protein is CASSPGDNVLTF. Full variable domain (remainder filled in from reference TRBV9 and TRBJ2-6): DSGVTQTPKHLITATGQRVTLRCSPRSGDLSVYWYQQSLDQGLQFLIQYYNGEERAKGNILERFSAQQFPDLHSELNLSSLELGDSALYFCASSPGDNVLTFGAGSRLTVL.

This clonotype was counted ten times or more. The chain recombines TRBV7-6 with TRBJ2-1; TRBD2 agrees at 11 bases. This CDR3 contains 15 residues. Germline V gene data show CDR1 as SGHVS and CDR2 as FNYEAQ. With 7 bases clipped from V and 5 bases from J, the junction kept 7 bases outside the gene matches. CDR3 in amino acids: CASIPSGGPHNEQFF. The CDR3 DNA reads TGTGCCAGCATCCCTAGCGGGGGGCCCCACAATGAGCAGTTCTTC.

This clonotype was seen a handful of times. CDR3 DNA: TGCAGTGCCCCAGGGGGGAATGGCTACACCTTC. It is translated as CSAPGGNGYTF. The chain is built from TRBV20-1 and TRBJ1-2; 7 nucleotides align to TRBD1. The CDR3 spans 11 residues. Trimming took 6 bases from V and 6 from J; bases not matched to a gene: 4. Germline loops: CDR1 DFQATT, CDR2 SNEGSKA (reference sequence).

This clonotype was seen repeatedly, ten times or more. This chain links TRBV7-9 with TRBJ2-7, with D perhaps being TRBD1 or TRBD2 (5 bases each). CDR1 SEHNR and CDR2 FQNEAQ come from the germline V gene (reference sequence). The CDR3 is made up of 12 amino acids. Trimming pared 2 bases from V and 6 bases from J, leaving 8 bases between. CDR3 region: CASSLSGPEQYF. The CDR3 region has the DNA TGTGCCAGCAGCTTATCGGGGCCCGAGCAGTACTTC.

The J gene is TRBJ1-2, the V gene TRBV7-3; D may be TRBD1 (5 bases). Germline values: CDR1 SGHTA, CDR2 FQGTGA. Between the trimmed V and J ends, which lost 7 bases and 8 bases, there was a span of 20 bases. The length of the CDR3 is 14 residues. The CDR3 region is CASTRTRDGSGYTF. CDR3 nucleotide sequence: TGTGCCAGCACCCGGACACGGGACGGGTCCGGCTACACCTTC.

As concerns this clonotype: This may be a read error, as it is one base from a much larger clone. The chain couples TRBV2 to TRBJ1-3, with 7 bases fitting TRBD1. Germline V gives CDR1 SNHLY, CDR2 FYNNEI. The CDR3 has 15 residues. Trimming at V came to 6 bases and at J to 1 base, leaving 6 bases not matched to a gene. The chain's CDR3 is CASRGDSTSGNTIYF. CDR3 sequence (DNA): TGTGCCAGCAGGGGGGACAGTACTTCTGGAAACACCATATATTTT.

This chain links TRBV14 with TRBJ1-2; D not resolved. CDR1 is SGHDN, CDR2 FVKESK, per germline. This CDR3 region has 19 residues. V was clipped by 4 bases and J by 3 bases, with 27 bases between them. CDR3 bases: TGTGCCAGCAGCCCCCGTCGCAATGAGCAGGCGGACCTAGACTATGGCTACACCTTC. The encoded protein is CASSPRRNEQADLDYGYTF.

In its sample, this clonotype was seen many times. The rearrangement links TRBV5-1 to TRBJ1-2, with a weak D call TRBD1 (6 bases). V gave up 0 bases and J gave up 3 bases, with 15 bases separating them. The CDR3 covers 16 residues. In germline, CDR1 is SGHRS, CDR2 YFSETQ. CDR3 amino acids: CASSLAGAGAHYGYTF. CDR3 sequence (DNA): TGCGCCAGCAGCTTGGCGGGGGCAGGGGCCCACTATGGCTACACCTTC.

About this clonotype: It may be a read error: a sequence one base away is much more abundant. As DNA, the CDR3 is TGCGCCAGAAGCCAAGCGCAGGGACTAGCGACCGGCAATGAGCAGTTCTTC. It codes for CARSQAQGLATGNEQFF. The rearrangement uses TRBV4-3 and TRBJ2-1; 10 nucleotides match TRBD2. This CDR3 spans 17 amino acids. Germline CDR1 is LGHNA and CDR2 is YSLEER.